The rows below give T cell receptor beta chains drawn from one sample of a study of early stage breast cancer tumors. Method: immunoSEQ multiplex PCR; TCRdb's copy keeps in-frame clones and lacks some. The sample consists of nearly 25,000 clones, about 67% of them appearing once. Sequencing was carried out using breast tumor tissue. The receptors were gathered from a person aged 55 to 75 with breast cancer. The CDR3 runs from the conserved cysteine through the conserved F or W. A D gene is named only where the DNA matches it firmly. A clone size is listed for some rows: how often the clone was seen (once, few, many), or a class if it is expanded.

CDR3: CASSLRDTGYTF; DNA: TGTGCCAGCAGCCTCCGGGACACTGGCTACACCTTC; D: .; J: TRBJ1-2; size: .; V: TRBV7-8
CDR3: CASTGTGGNQPQHF; DNA: TGTGCCAGCACTGGGACAGGGGGCAATCAGCCCCAGCATTTT; D: TRBD1; J: TRBJ1-5; size: .; V: TRBV2
CDR3: CASSLTSGRSFPHEQFF; DNA: TGTGCCAGCAGCTTGACTAGCGGGAGGTCCTTTCCTCATGAGCAGTTCTTC; D: TRBD2; J: TRBJ2-1; size: once; V: TRBV7-9
CDR3: CASSPAGTHIHTDTQYF; DNA: TGTGCCAGTAGTCCTGCCGGGACACACATACACACAGATACGCAGTATTTT; D: .; J: TRBJ2-3; size: .; V: TRBV19
CDR3: CASSLEDRVNDGYTF; DNA: TGCGCCAGCAGCTTGGAGGACAGGGTTAATGATGGCTACACCTTC; D: TRBD1; J: TRBJ1-2; size: .; V: TRBV5-1
CDR3: CASSLWGLVTSQTQYF; DNA: TGTGCCAGCAGCTTGTGGGGACTAGTCACTTCCCAGACCCAGTACTTC; D: TRBD2; J: TRBJ2-5; size: .; V: TRBV5-6
CDR3: CASTIDRSSGNTIYF; DNA: TGTGCCAGTACCATTGACCGGAGCTCTGGAAACACCATATATTTT; D: .; J: TRBJ1-3; size: once; V: TRBV19
CDR3: CASRGRGRGREAFF; DNA: TGTGCCAGCAGGGGCCGAGGGAGGGGCAGGGAAGCTTTCTTT; D: .; J: TRBJ1-1; size: .; V: TRBV11-1
CDR3: CASSWTSTDTQYF; DNA: TGTGCCAGCAGCTGGACAAGCACAGATACGCAGTATTTT; D: .; J: TRBJ2-3; size: .; V: TRBV7-9
CDR3: CASRPTGGTEAFF; DNA: TGTGCCAGCAGACCCACAGGGGGCACTGAAGCTTTCTTT; D: TRBD1; J: TRBJ1-1; size: .; V: TRBV11-2
CDR3: CASSNDRGFHEQYF; DNA: TGTGCCAGCAGTAATGACAGGGGGTTCCACGAGCAGTACTTC; D: TRBD1; J: TRBJ2-7; size: .; V: TRBV25-1
CDR3: CASLQGTSTDTQYF; DNA: TGTGCCAGCTTACAGGGGACTAGCACAGATACGCAGTATTTT; D: .; J: TRBJ2-3; size: few; V: TRBV28
CDR3: CASSDGQGTTGELFF; DNA: TGTGCCAGCAGTGACGGACAGGGAACCACCGGGGAGCTGTTTTTT; D: TRBD1; J: TRBJ2-2; size: .; V: TRBV6-4
CDR3: CAWNGQGLGQPQHF; DNA: TGTGCCTGGAATGGGCAGGGGCTGGGACAGCCCCAGCATTTT; D: .; J: TRBJ1-5; size: .; V: TRBV30
CDR3: CASSESGSFRGNEQFF; DNA: TGTGCCAGCAGCGAGAGCGGGAGCTTTCGAGGAAATGAGCAGTTCTTC; D: TRBD2; J: TRBJ2-1; size: .; V: TRBV9
CDR3: CSVIAVALSGYTF; DNA: TGCAGCGTCATAGCGGTAGCGCTGAGTGGCTACACCTTC; D: .; J: TRBJ1-2; size: .; V: TRBV29-1
CDR3: CASSLAHSMFYYNEQFF; DNA: TGTGCCAGCAGCTTAGCGCACTCAATGTTCTATTACAATGAGCAGTTCTTC; D: .; J: TRBJ2-1; size: .; V: TRBV7-6
CDR3: CASSRSREGLATQYF; DNA: TGTGCCAGTAGTAGATCGCGGGAGGGCCTTGCAACTCAGTACTTC; D: TRBD2; J: TRBJ2-4; size: .; V: TRBV19
CDR3: CASISGQGDNYGYTF; DNA: TGCGCCAGCATCAGCGGACAGGGCGATAACTATGGCTACACCTTC; D: TRBD1; J: TRBJ1-2; size: .; V: TRBV10-1
CDR3: CASSYSLGLDTGELFF; DNA: TGTGCCAGCAGTTACTCCTTGGGACTAGACACCGGGGAGCTGTTTTTT; D: TRBD2; J: TRBJ2-2; size: .; V: TRBV6-6
CDR3: CASSLGQVNEKLFF; DNA: TGTGCCAGCAGCTTAGGACAGGTTAATGAAAAACTGTTTTTT; D: .; J: TRBJ1-4; size: .; V: TRBV11-2
CDR3: CASSSQGQGWETQYF; DNA: TGTGCCAGCAGCTCTCAGGGACAGGGTTGGGAGACCCAGTACTTC; D: TRBD1; J: TRBJ2-5; size: .; V: TRBV7-9
CDR3: CASSGDRNKGNYGYTF; DNA: TGTGCCAGCAGCGGGGACAGGAACAAGGGGAACTATGGCTACACCTTC; D: TRBD1; J: TRBJ1-2; size: .; V: TRBV5-4
CDR3: CASSLVFGVNEQYF; DNA: TGTGCCAGCAGCTTAGTGTTCGGGGTAAACGAGCAGTACTTC; D: .; J: TRBJ2-7; size: .; V: TRBV7-2
CDR3: CASSEYRGNQPQHF; DNA: TGTGCCAGCAGCGAATACAGGGGGAATCAGCCCCAGCATTTT; D: TRBD1; J: TRBJ1-5; size: .; V: TRBV7-2
CDR3: CASSQEGARYGYTF; DNA: TGCGCCAGCAGCCAAGAAGGGGCACGCTATGGCTACACCTTC; D: .; J: TRBJ1-2; size: .; V: TRBV4-1
CDR3: CASSYPNRQGRGGYTF; DNA: TGTGCCAGCAGTTACCCCAATCGACAGGGACGAGGTGGCTACACCTTC; D: TRBD1; J: TRBJ1-2; size: .; V: TRBV6-5
CDR3: CASRAFLAGTQYF; DNA: TGTGCCAGCAGGGCTTTCTTAGCGGGGACCCAGTACTTC; D: TRBD2; J: TRBJ2-5; size: few; V: TRBV2
CDR3: CASSLGQVGQPQHF; DNA: TGTGCCAGCAGCTTAGGTCAGGTAGGACAGCCCCAGCATTTT; D: .; J: TRBJ1-5; size: .; V: TRBV7-6
CDR3: CASSLEGGNTEAFF; DNA: TGTGCCAGCAGCTTAGAAGGCGGGAACACTGAAGCTTTCTTT; D: .; J: TRBJ1-1; size: .; V: TRBV7-8
CDR3: CASSQEDSLHTGELFF; DNA: TGCGCCAGCAGCCAAGAGGACAGCCTTCACACCGGGGAGCTGTTTTTT; D: .; J: TRBJ2-2; size: medium-sized; V: TRBV4-1
CDR3: CASSLYASGRAGNEQFF; DNA: TGTGCCAGCAGCCTGTATGCTAGCGGGAGGGCCGGCAATGAGCAGTTCTTC; D: TRBD2; J: TRBJ2-1; size: .; V: TRBV16
CDR3: CAWQGSGNTIYF; DNA: TGTGCCTGGCAGGGTAGTGGAAACACCATATATTTT; D: .; J: TRBJ1-3; size: .; V: TRBV30